This T cell receptor (beta chain) was found in a study of blood T cell repertoires in COVID-19. CDR1 MDHEN and CDR2 SYDVKM come from the germline V gene. The CDR3 extends over 12 amino acids. V shed 5 bases and J shed 10 bases, with 14 bases lying between them. TCRdb's copy holds only in-frame clones and misses some; the assay was immunoSEQ multiplex PCR. The sample holds approximately 300,000 clones, 87% seen once. This clonotype originated in a woman aged 25 to 39 who had recovered from COVID-19. This chain uses TRBV28 with TRBJ1-1; D not certain. The specimen sequenced was PBMCs or T cells enriched from blood (not recorded which). CDR3: CASSRNTRGAFF. CDR3 in DNA: TGTGCCAGCAGTCGCAACACCCGAGGAGCTTTCTTT.